This T cell receptor (beta chain) was retrieved from a study of CD8 T cells in ankylosing spondylitis (dated by TCRdb to about 2017). Regarding the research as a whole: The study set out to find disease-linked TCR variants by profiling T cell receptor beta repertoires in ankylosing spondylitis patients and healthy donors. The full study cohort was made up of 25 ankylosing spondylitis patients and some 100 healthy donors. Peripheral blood was sampled, and synovial fluid was also collected from ankylosing spondylitis patients. The investigation overall reported the following: Blood from ankylosing spondylitis patients appeared to be characterized by a TCR beta motif made up of about 8 highly homologous amino acid variants. In peripheral blood, the disease-linked clones were found at relatively low frequencies and had a CD8+ phenotype. Significant enrichment of the disease-linked clones was reported in matched synovial fluid samples from ankylosing spondylitis patients. Some motif variants were previously reported in synovial fluid and blood of reactive arthritis patients, suggesting common disease-initiation mechanisms.

The run used an Illumina HiSeq 2500. Quantitative 5'-RACE with molecular barcodes was used to prepare TCR beta libraries. The original pipeline was this. Disease-linked TCR variants were identified with a new computational method built on a probabilistic model of VDJ rearrangement. TCRdb reprocessing: public reads trimmed at Q25 with fastp, clones called with MiXCR, in-frame beta chains kept. CDR3 protein sequences are deduplicated, and each keeps its most common genes and DNA. The V and J calls and clone size come from TCRdb's table, not from the authors' own analysis. This sample gives 180,000 or so distinct CDR3 sequences in total; 11% of them show up just once. Approximately 32% of the sample is held by the ten biggest clonotypes. This clonotype has ten or more counts. Its antigen remains undetermined. No much larger clone is present one base from it, and per-base qualities are unavailable. This receptor was taken from a male donor with ankylosing spondylitis or in good health (not recorded which). The sequenced sample was blood, either unsorted or a sorted T cell fraction (not recorded which).

Read as DNA, the sequence is TGTGCCAGCAGACAGTGGGATCAGCCCCAGCATTTT. It codes for CASRQWDQPQHF. The chain employs TRBV28 and TRBJ1-5; no D gene can be assigned with confidence. The CDR1 and CDR2 encoded by the germline V gene are MDHEN and SYDVKM. V and J are truncated by 6 bases and 5 bases respectively, leaving an intervening sequence of 8 bases. The CDR3, cysteine through phenylalanine, is 12 amino acids long. Only the CDR3 portion is preserved as DNA: 36 bases, with reading frame beginning at the first base.